What follows is one T cell receptor beta chain and its context. The data stem from a study of shared T cell receptors in the human thymus. Data came from immunoSEQ multiplex PCR; TCRdb stores just in-frame clones and leaves some out. This sample carries hundreds of thousands of clones, around 87% of them seen once, and the ten largest clones take 0.0094%. Trimming removed 10 bases at V and 5 bases at J, with 20 bases between. This CDR3 comprises 14 residues. The germline V gene has CDR1 MDHEN and CDR2 SYDVKM. This sample also belongs to another study, concerning human thymus T cells. That study reports: Corrective heart surgery yielded the resections from which the thymus tissue came.

This chain uses TRBV28 with TRBJ1-2, with a weak D call TRBD1 (6 bases). This sequence was found in a boy under two years old with a congenital heart defect. The specimen sequenced was thymocytes. For the CDR3, the DNA is TGTGCCACCATTCAACAGGGAAGTGAGTATGGCTACACCTTC. It translates to CATIQQGSEYGYTF.